This passage covers 9 T cell receptor beta chains from one sample sequenced in a study of spatial heterogeneity in lung cancer. Each CDR3 protein is one row after TCRdb ran MiXCR on the 5' RACE reads. Among around 89,000 distinct CDR3 sequences listed, approximately 12% were seen once. The time point: sample taken at primary tumor resection. Unsorted tumor, nontumor lung tissue or cryopreserved PBMC supplied the whole RNA. The sample consisted of PBMCs, taken at surgery. The receptors here all came from a male donor with early-stage non-small cell lung cancer.

This clonotype came up a few times. The gene calls are TRBV12-3 or TRBV12-4 and TRBJ2-7; TRBD1 matches 8 bases. Unmatched junction bases numbered 3, after V lost 3 bases and J lost 2 bases. The CDR3 contains 14 residues. The CDR3 coding sequence is TGTGCCAGCAGTTTCCGGGACAGGACCTACGAGCAGTACTTC. This codes for CASSFRDRTYEQYF.

This clonotype was counted between two and nine times. The J gene is TRBJ2-1, the V gene TRBV6-2 or TRBV6-3; D is undetermined. V was shortened by 8 bases and J by 1 base, with 21 bases between the two germline ends. CDR3 size: 17 residues. Germline values: CDR1 MNHEY, CDR2 SVGEGT. CDR3 amino acids: CASCTIRRRGSYNEQFF. The CDR3 DNA is TGTGCCAGCTGTACTATCCGGCGGAGAGGATCCTACAATGAGCAGTTCTTC.

The J gene is TRBJ1-1, the V gene TRBV29-1; 7 nucleotides line up with TRBD1. Per the germline V gene, CDR1 is SQVTM and CDR2 is ANQGSEA. The CDR3 is made up of 11 amino acids. The CDR3 sequence is CRDPSDREAFF. The CDR3 nucleotides are TGCAGAGACCCCTCGGACAGGGAAGCTTTCTTT.

A few counts support this clonotype. This sequence joins TRBV6-2 or TRBV6-3 and TRBJ1-5; possible D gene TRBD1, 6 bases. Looked up from germline, CDR1 is MNHEY and CDR2 is SVGEGT. The length of the CDR3 is 14 residues. The germline V and J ends were trimmed by 0 bases and 8 bases, with 11 bases remaining between them. The CDR3 loop is CASSYSSGVKPQHF. The CDR3 nucleotides are TGTGCCAGCAGTTACTCGTCAGGGGTGAAGCCCCAGCATTTT.

The chain recombines TRBV20-1 with TRBJ2-3; TRBD2 aligns across 14 bases. The J segment lost 2 bases and the V segment lost 6 bases, leaving 7 bases of the junction unmatched. This CDR3 has 16 amino acids. Germline CDR1 is DFQATT and CDR2 is SNEGSKA (reference sequence). The CDR3 spells CSAGVGLAGATDTQYF. The CDR3 nucleotides are TGCAGTGCAGGGGTGGGACTAGCGGGAGCCACAGATACGCAGTATTTT.

Comments on this clonotype: Because it lacks the conserved phenylalanine or tryptophan at the end, this CDR3 is likely a read error. The chain combines TRBV4-1 with TRBJ2-7; TRBD2 matches at 11 bases. Germline CDR1 reads MGHRA; CDR2 reads YSYEKL. The CDR3 covers 18 residues. Trimming took 1 base from V and 0 from J; bases not matched to a gene: 8. Here the CDR3 reads CASSQGPLAGDLSYEQYY. CDR3 bases: TGCGCCAGCAGCCAAGGCCCACTAGCGGGGGACCTCTCCTACGAGCAGTACTAC.

This clonotype turned up a few times. The J gene is TRBJ1-5, the V gene TRBV2; TRBD1 is a possible D gene (5 bases). V was pared by 1 base and J by 8 bases, with 15 bases between. The CDR3 runs 15 residues. Germline values: CDR1 SNHLY, CDR2 FYNNEI. CDR3 amino acids: CASSEDIWGNKPQHF. The CDR3 DNA follows: TGTGCCAGCAGTGAAGATATTTGGGGGAATAAGCCCCAGCATTTT.

V usage is TRBV7-2 and J usage is TRBJ1-4; D gene uncertain. CDR1 and CDR2 (germline): SGHTA, FQGNSA. The CDR3 has 15 residues. Trimming cost V 0 bases and J 9 bases, with 14 bases left between them. The CDR3 DNA follows: TGTGCCAGCAGCTTAGCCGGCGGGGAGTACCAAAAACTGTTTTTT. Its protein product is CASSLAGGEYQKLFF. Full variable domain (outside the CDR3, taken from reference TRBV7-2 and TRBJ1-4): GAGVSQSPSNKVTEKGKDVELRCDPISGHTALYWYRQSLGQGLEFLIYFQGNSAPDKSGLPSDRFSAERTGGSVSTLTIQRTQQEDSAVYLCASSLAGGEYQKLFFGSGTQLSVL.

The CDR3 sequence: CSVEAGKVTDTQYF. CDR3 in DNA: TGCAGCGTTGAAGCCGGAAAGGTCACAGATACGCAGTATTTT. V gene TRBV29-1 combines with J gene TRBJ2-3, with D uncertain. Trimming removed 1 base from V and 2 bases from J, with 10 bases in between. The CDR3 spans 14 residues. In germline, CDR1 is SQVTM, CDR2 ANQGSEA.